The next 17 T cell receptor beta chains were all read from a single sample in a study of regulatory T cells in long-lasting Graves disease. Building of the TCR beta libraries involved iRepertoire HTBI primers and Arm-PCR of CDR3 regions. Using its own MiXCR run on the multiplex PCR reads, TCRdb lists one record per CDR3 protein. The sample has over 500,000 distinct CDR3 sequences, approximately 16% seen once. The sample's time point: newly diagnosed GD, antithyroid drugs for less than 3 months. RNA from PBMCs was the source of the TCR library. These data are also associated with another study on T cells in Graves' hyperthyroidism and ophthalmopathy.

The sample here was peripheral blood mononuclear cells (PBMCs), taken at new diagnosis, from a patient treated with antithyroid drugs. All receptors come from a man between 18 and 29 years old with Graves disease.

The rearrangement links TRBV5-8 to TRBJ1-4, with D possibly being TRBD1 (5 bases). Per germline, CDR1 SGHTS and CDR2 YDEGEE. The ends were cut back, 4 bases at V and 2 bases at J, with 24 bases in the middle. CDR3 length equals 19 residues. The CDR3 DNA follows: TGTGCCAGCAGCCTGCAGTATTGGACATCCCAAGAGACTAATGAAAAACTGTTTTTT. It yields the protein CASSLQYWTSQETNEKLFF.

At least ten counts were recorded for this clonotype. V is TRBV28 and J is TRBJ2-3, with D perhaps matching TRBD2 (5 bases). The ends were cut back, 6 bases at V and 6 bases at J, with 13 bases in the middle. CDR3 length equals 13 residues. The germline V gene encodes CDR1 MDHEN and CDR2 SYDVKM. The CDR3 is CASSQTKPDTQYF. DNA of the CDR3: TGTGCCAGCAGCCAGACTAAGCCGGATACGCAGTATTTT.

At least ten counts were recorded for this clonotype. The gene calls are TRBV6-1 and TRBJ2-2, with 10 bases aligning to TRBD2. The CDR3 covers 17 residues. Germline V lookup: CDR1 MNHNS, CDR2 SASEGT. Losses at the gene ends were 5 bases for V and 6 bases for J; bases not matched to a gene: 12. The CDR3 loop is CASSPISSGSTAGELFF. For the CDR3, the DNA is TGTGCCAGCAGTCCCATATCTAGCGGGAGTACGGCCGGGGAGCTGTTTTTT.

The chain links TRBV30 to TRBJ2-2, with D tentatively TRBD1 or TRBD2 (5 bases each). CDR1 and CDR2 (germline): GTSNPN, SVGIG (reference sequence). The germline V and J ends were trimmed by 3 bases and 5 bases, with 10 bases remaining between them. The CDR3 consists of 13 residues. The CDR3 region has the DNA TGTGCCTGGAGGCCAGGGAGAACCGGGGAGCTGTTTTTT. Its translation is CAWRPGRTGELFF.

This clonotype was seen repeatedly, ten times or more. This sequence joins TRBV3-1 and TRBJ1-2; D is unclear. Germline CDR1 reads LGHDT; CDR2 reads YNNKEL (reference sequence). The CDR3 is 14 amino acids. V lost 3 bases to trimming and J lost 6 bases, with 14 bases between them. This chain's CDR3 is CASSHPSGSNGYTF. The CDR3 DNA sequence: TGTGCCAGCAGCCATCCGTCAGGCTCGAATGGCTACACCTTC.

The chain joins TRBV9 to TRBJ2-5; a possible D gene is TRBD1 (5 bases). The CDR3 is 15 residues long. V lost 1 base to trimming and J lost 0 bases, with 10 bases between them. CDR1 SGDLS and CDR2 YYNGEE come from the germline V gene. CDR3 nucleotides: TGTGCCAGCAGCGTACATGACAGCTACCAAGAGACCCAGTACTTC. As protein: CASSVHDSYQETQYF.

This clonotype was found once. The chain recombines TRBV28 with TRBJ1-3; maybe TRBD1 (6 bases). CDR3 length equals 15 residues. Germline V gene lookup returns CDR1 MDHEN and CDR2 SYDVKM. The V end was cut by 3 bases, the J end by 4 bases, with 13 bases between. The CDR3: CASSFRGAQGNTIYF. CDR3 DNA sequence: TGTGCCAGCAGTTTTAGGGGGGCACAAGGAAACACCATATATTTT.

This clonotype appeared many times. The V gene is TRBV20-1, the J gene TRBJ2-1; TRBD2 matches 10 bases. The CDR3 has 13 residues. CDR1 is DFQATT, CDR2 SNEGSKA, per germline (reference sequence). Germline trimming cut 3 bases from V and 10 bases from J; bases unmatched to any gene: 6. CDR3 sequence reads: CSASPSGSGEQFF. The CDR3 nucleotides are TGCAGTGCTAGCCCTAGCGGGAGCGGAGAGCAGTTCTTC.

CDR3 region: CASSQDYRSADTQYF. In DNA form, the CDR3 reads TGTGCCAGCAGCCAAGATTACCGGAGTGCAGATACGCAGTATTTT. This chain links TRBV4-2 with TRBJ2-3, with D hard to call. The germline gives CDR1 LGHNA, CDR2 YNFKEQ. The length of the CDR3 is 15 residues. With 0 bases removed from V and 4 bases from J, the gap between germline ends came to 11 bases.

This clonotype was picked up many times. This chain joins TRBV3-1 and TRBJ2-7; TRBD2 matches at 9 bases. The J segment lost 2 bases and the V segment lost 4 bases, leaving 6 bases of the junction unmatched. The CDR3 loop spans 15 amino acids. Germline CDR1 and CDR2: LGHDT and YNNKEL (reference sequence). CDR3 DNA sequence: TGTGCCAGCAGCCCAACCGCGGGGGGGGCCTACGAGCAGTACTTC. It is translated as CASSPTAGGAYEQYF.

This clonotype was observed at least ten times. For the CDR3, the DNA is TGCAGTGCTAGAGATCAAGGGGGGTCGAGCTATGGCTACACCTTC. Encoded protein: CSARDQGGSSYGYTF. This chain joins TRBV20-1 and TRBJ1-2; tentatively, D is TRBD1 (6 bases). Trimming shortened V by 0 bases and J by 4 bases, and 15 bases separated the two germline ends. This CDR3 is built from 15 residues. From germline, CDR1 is DFQATT and CDR2 SNEGSKA (reference sequence).

This clonotype has only a few counts. The rearrangement links TRBV7-9 to TRBJ2-1; possibly TRBD1 or TRBD2 for D (5 bases each). The CDR3 sequence is 16 residues long. Trimming removed 5 bases from V and 9 bases from J, with 23 bases in between. Germline CDR1 SEHNR, CDR2 FQNEAQ (reference sequence). CDR3 residues: CASSLETNGPGTEQFF. In DNA form, the CDR3 reads TGTGCCAGCAGCCTAGAGACCAATGGCCCGGGGACTGAGCAGTTCTTC.

This clonotype appeared many times. The chain has TRBV3-1 and TRBJ2-1; D is tentatively TRBD1 or TRBD2 (5 bases each). V gave up 0 bases and J gave up 10 bases, with 13 bases separating them. This CDR3 comprises 14 residues. The germline V gene encodes CDR1 LGHDT and CDR2 YNNKEL (reference sequence). The chain's CDR3 is CASSQDAGRDEQFF. In DNA form, the CDR3 reads TGTGCCAGCAGCCAAGATGCAGGAAGGGACGAGCAGTTCTTC.

This clonotype occurred many times. V gene TRBV7-3 combines with J gene TRBJ2-1; no firm D call. Trimming took 4 bases from V and 13 from J, leaving 14 bases between them. From germline, CDR1 is SGHTA and CDR2 FQGTGA. This CDR3 has 12 residues. The CDR3: CASSSNTAVQFF. CDR3 coding DNA: TGTGCCAGCAGCTCTAACACAGCAGTTCAGTTCTTC.

This clonotype was observed many times. This chain joins TRBV27 and TRBJ1-5, with D possibly TRBD1 on 5 matching bases. Deletions cut 2 bases from V and 5 bases from J, with 10 bases between. Germline CDR1 and CDR2: MNHEY and SMNVEV (reference sequence). The CDR3 sequence is 14 residues long. CDR3 bases: TGTGCCAGCAGTTTAATGGGGGACGATCAGCCCCAGCATTTT. Translation gives CASSLMGDDQPQHF.

This clonotype was recorded many times. V gene TRBV28 combines with J gene TRBJ1-4; the match to TRBD1 covers 7 bases. V lost 6 bases to trimming and J lost 2 bases; unmatched junction nucleotides: 9. The germline V gene has CDR1 MDHEN and CDR2 SYDVKM. The CDR3 extends over 16 amino acids. The CDR3 here is CASSYRGSRTNEKLFF. As DNA, the CDR3 is TGTGCCAGCAGCTACAGGGGAAGTAGGACTAATGAAAAACTGTTTTTT. Together with reference TRBV28 and TRBJ1-4, the CDR3 gives the full variable domain: DVKVTQSSRYLVKRTGEKVFLECVQDMDHENMFWYRQDPGLGLRLIYFSYDVKMKEKGDIPEGYSVSREKKERFSLILESASTNQTSMYLCASSYRGSRTNEKLFFGSGTQLSVL.

This chain connects TRBV5-4 to TRBJ2-5; TRBD1 or TRBD2 may be the D gene (5 bases each). Germline CDR1 SGHNT, CDR2 YYREEE (reference sequence). V was trimmed by 3 bases and J by 5 bases, leaving 17 bases between them. The CDR3 is made up of 15 amino acids. DNA for the CDR3: TGTGCCAGCAGCTCCCCCGAGGGGAAATCGGAGACCCAGTACTTC. Its protein product is CASSSPEGKSETQYF.